A single T cell receptor (beta chain) is shown here with its context. The sample's time point: patch test 2, 6 weeks after DPC sensitization. Treatment here: therapeutic diphenylcyclopropenone sensitization with weekly scalp DPC. Germline V gene lookup returns CDR1 MDHEN and CDR2 SYDVKM. The CDR3 contains 12 residues. Germline trimming cut 5 bases from V and 5 bases from J; bases unmatched to any gene: 3. This entry is derived from a study of human T cells and chemical hapten exposure. Via MiXCR, TCRdb re-called the RACE reads, giving one row per CDR3 protein. The sample includes more than 110,000 distinct CDR3 sequences, 12% of them seen just once.

The TCR originated in a woman aged 50 to 60 with alopecia areata. Some clones in this sample may be carry-over from other donors' samples. Sample: whole blood, taken in connection with sensitization to the hapten diphenylcyclopropenone (DPC). This rearrangement joins TRBV28 to TRBJ2-7; 7 bases fit TRBD1. The CDR3 nucleotides read TGTGCCAGCAGTATACAGGGGCACGAGCAGTACTTC. Amino acids: CASSIQGHEQYF.